One and the same sample provided the 8 T cell receptor beta chains below, sequenced in a study of CD8 T cells in ankylosing spondylitis. TCRdb re-called the 5' RACE reads with MiXCR, one entry per CDR3 protein. This sample has around 540,000 distinct CDR3 sequences; more than 9.5% occur once, and the top ten carry under 7.5%. Study findings and constraints: What appeared characteristic of ankylosing spondylitis blood was a TCR beta motif of eight or nine highly homologous variants.

Their specific antigens are unknown. Sequencing was performed on blood, either unsorted or a sorted T cell fraction (not recorded which). The receptors derive from a male donor with ankylosing spondylitis.

This clonotype appeared a few times. This sequence joins TRBV5-1 and TRBJ2-5, with 7 bases that match TRBD1. Germline CDR1 reads SGHRS; CDR2 reads YFSETQ. The CDR3 sequence is 17 residues long. Germline trimming cut 0 bases from V and 2 bases from J; bases unmatched to any gene: 10. The CDR3 region is CASSLGGRQGDQETQYF. As DNA, the CDR3 is TGCGCCAGCAGCTTGGGGGGACGACAGGGAGATCAAGAGACCCAGTACTTC.

The rearrangement links TRBV5-1 to TRBJ2-1, with TRBD2 matching over 9 bases. The germline V gene encodes CDR1 SGHRS and CDR2 YFSETQ. The trim removed 4 bases at V and 5 bases at J, leaving 7 bases unmatched. The CDR3 spans 15 residues. The CDR3 sequence is CASSPQAGGHNEQFF. CDR3 sequence (DNA): TGCGCCAGCAGCCCGCAAGCGGGGGGACACAATGAGCAGTTCTTC.

V usage is TRBV27 and J usage is TRBJ2-7, with a tentative D call TRBD2 (5 bases). The germline V gene encodes CDR1 MNHEY and CDR2 SMNVEV (reference sequence). Trimming took off 5 bases at V and 3 bases at J, with 17 bases between the two ends. This CDR3 has 15 residues. DNA of the CDR3: TGTGCCAGCAGTGTCAGCGGCCTCACCTTCTACGAGCAGTACTTC. Translating gives CASSVSGLTFYEQYF.

This clonotype was counted only a few times. The V call is TRBV7-3, the J call TRBJ2-1; 9 bases fit TRBD2. Germline lookup yields CDR1 SGHTA and CDR2 FQGTGA. V shed 0 bases, J shed 2 bases, and the junction held 20 bases outside the gene matches. The CDR3 contains 22 residues. CDR3 sequence reads: CASSLTPFSGSLTRPAYNEQFF. For the CDR3, the DNA is TGTGCCAGCAGCTTAACTCCCTTTAGCGGGAGCCTAACTCGACCGGCCTACAATGAGCAGTTCTTC.

This clonotype was seen a handful of times. This chain connects TRBV6-5 to TRBJ1-1; D gene ambiguous. Germline-derived CDR1 and CDR2 are MNHEY and SVGAGI. This CDR3 region has 15 residues. V gave up 2 bases and J gave up 0 bases, with 10 bases separating them. The CDR3 loop is CASSYEGSLNTEAFF. CDR3 in DNA: TGTGCCAGCAGTTACGAGGGCAGCCTGAACACTGAAGCTTTCTTT.

The gene calls are TRBV11-2 and TRBJ2-1; TRBD2 matches at 11 bases. Germline trimming cut 5 bases from V and 6 bases from J; bases unmatched to any gene: 9. This CDR3 is 16 amino acids long. From germline, CDR1 is SGHAT and CDR2 FQNNGV. The CDR3 nucleotides read TGTGCCAGCAGCCGCCTACTAGCGGGAGTAAGCAATGAGCAGTTCTTC. Translated, it gives CASSRLLAGVSNEQFF.

The table lists this clonotype with a few counts. The CDR3 region has the DNA TGCGCCAGCAGCGTGGGACAGTTCGGAAGCACAGATACGCAGTATTTT. This translates into CASSVGQFGSTDTQYF. The chain recombines TRBV5-1 with TRBJ2-3, with 7 positions matching TRBD1. V trimming: 4 bases; J trimming: 0 bases; junction bases outside the gene matches: 8. This CDR3 region has 16 residues. Germline assignment: CDR1 SGHRS and CDR2 YFSETQ.

The chain couples TRBV3-1 to TRBJ1-6; D is unresolved. Looked up from germline, CDR1 is LGHDT and CDR2 is YNNKEL (reference sequence). The V end was cut by 3 bases, the J end by 6 bases, with 9 bases between. The CDR3 loop spans 14 amino acids. The CDR3, as DNA: TGTGCCAGCAGCCAGTCTCTGACTAATTCACCCCTCCACTTT. Amino acid sequence: CASSQSLTNSPLHF.